The 30 T cell receptor beta chains below come from one sample, sequenced in a study of T cell repertoires in aging, cancer and after chemotherapy. TCR beta rearrangements were amplified from peripheral blood genomic DNA. TRB rearrangements spanning V, D and J were amplified using mixed TRB-A/B primers. One entry per CDR3 protein results from TCRdb running MiXCR on the multiplex PCR reads. The data show about 1,200 distinct CDR3 sequences, around 23% seen once. Sequencing was done on a sample of blood. The source of these receptors is a human donor with a solid tumor.

A few counts support this clonotype. The chain couples TRBV25-1 to TRBJ1-2; tentatively, D is TRBD1 (6 bases). The CDR3 sequence is 13 residues long. Trimming stripped 5 bases from V and 10 bases from J, with 17 bases between. The germline V gene encodes CDR1 MGHDK and CDR2 SYGVNS. CDR3 sequence: CASSQGTIQDYTF. The CDR3 DNA is TGTGCCAGCAGTCAAGGGACAATTCAGGACTACACCTTC.

This chain uses TRBV27 with TRBJ2-1, with D maybe TRBD1 (6 bases). Germline loops: CDR1 MNHEY, CDR2 SMNVEV (reference sequence). This CDR3 spans 14 amino acids. V lost 6 bases, J lost 4 bases, and 13 bases lay in between. The CDR3 here is CASRGTDRYNEQFF. In DNA, the CDR3 is TGTGCCAGCAGAGGAACGGACAGATACAATGAGCAGTTCTTC.

By its share, this clonotype is large (0.1 to 1%). This chain uses TRBV19 with TRBJ1-1; no clear D. V was shortened by 6 bases and J by 3 bases, with 8 bases between the two germline ends. The CDR3 runs 12 residues. Germline V CDR1 and CDR2: LNHDA, SQIVND (reference sequence). The CDR3 sequence: CASRSGYTEAFF. The CDR3 coding sequence is TGTGCCAGTAGGTCGGGGTACACTGAAGCTTTCTTT.

The CDR3 nucleotides are TGTGCCAGCAGCCTTAGGACTAGCGGGAGGGCCAGGGGGGAGCAGTACTTC. This encodes CASSLRTSGRARGEQYF. V gene TRBV12-3 or TRBV12-4 combines with J gene TRBJ2-7, with 15 bases fitting TRBD2. V gave up 6 bases and J gave up 7 bases; unmatched junction bases: 13. This CDR3 is built from 17 residues.

This clonotype is labeled as large. CDR3 bases: TGTGCCAGTAGTCCAGACCTGAACACTGAAGCTTTCTTT. Its protein is CASSPDLNTEAFF. The chain uses TRBV19 and TRBJ1-1, with unresolved D. Trimming cost V 5 bases and J 0 bases, with 7 bases left between them. There are 13 residues in the CDR3. Germline V gene lookup returns CDR1 LNHDA and CDR2 SQIVND (reference sequence). Variable domain in full (rest from reference TRBV19 and TRBJ1-1): DGGITQSPKYLFRKEGQNVTLSCEQNLNHDAMYWYRQDPGQGLRLIYYSQIVNDFQKGDIAEGYSVSREKKESFPLTVTSAQKNPTAFYLCASSPDLNTEAFFGQGTRLTVV.

By sample fraction, this clonotype is medium-sized. The V gene is TRBV10-2, the J gene TRBJ2-1; TRBD2 matches at 9 bases. This CDR3 is 16 amino acids long. With V trimmed by 6 bases and J by 3 bases, 9 bases remained unmatched. The germline V gene has CDR1 WSHSY and CDR2 SAAADI. CDR3 loop: CASRLAGTAGYNEQFF. CDR3 sequence (DNA): TGCGCCAGCAGACTAGCGGGCACCGCCGGCTACAATGAGCAGTTCTTC.

Only a few counts were recorded for this clonotype. V gene TRBV20-1 combines with J gene TRBJ1-6; no clear D gene. Trimming shortened V by 1 base and J by 5 bases, and 21 bases separated the two germline ends. This CDR3 is built from 18 residues. Germline lookup yields CDR1 DFQATT and CDR2 SNEGSKA (reference sequence). The chain's CDR3 is CSARVFGGKGPNNSPLHF. CDR3 nucleotide sequence: TGCAGTGCTAGAGTGTTTGGAGGGAAAGGGCCAAATAATTCACCCCTCCACTTT.

This clonotype was counted once. The CDR3 nucleotides read TGTGCCAGCAGCTTATTTGGGGGATTTTCATTAAATGAGCAGTTCTTC. Its protein is CASSLFGGFSLNEQFF. The chain joins TRBV7-2 to TRBJ2-1; D is tentatively TRBD1 or TRBD2 (5 bases each). Trimming pared 2 bases from V and 7 bases from J, leaving 18 bases between. CDR3 length: 16 amino acids. Per germline, CDR1 SGHTA and CDR2 FQGNSA.

This clonotype has more than one count but fewer than ten. CDR3 sequence reads: CSAREGQTTGPLHF. Written as DNA, the CDR3 is TGCAGTGCTAGAGAGGGACAGACCACTGGACCCCTCCACTTT. V and J are TRBV20-1 and TRBJ1-6, with TRBD1 identical over 7 bases. Trimming at V came to 0 bases and at J to 12 bases, leaving 8 bases not matched to a gene. The CDR3 runs 14 residues. CDR1 and CDR2 from the germline V gene are DFQATT and SNEGSKA (reference sequence).

By sample share, this clonotype is medium-sized. V gene TRBV20-1 combines with J gene TRBJ1-2; D call uncertain. The CDR3 contains 13 residues. Germline V lookup: CDR1 DFQATT, CDR2 SNEGSKA (reference sequence). The V gene lost 8 bases and the J gene lost 8 bases, with 21 bases spanning the gap. The CDR3: CSSDTGRRGGYTF. CDR3 DNA: TGCAGTTCTGATACCGGGAGACGGGGAGGCTACACCTTC.

This clonotype was seen a handful of times. J is TRBJ2-1 and V is TRBV6-6; 10 bases fit TRBD2. The CDR3 is 16 amino acids. V trimming: 2 bases; J trimming: 5 bases; junction bases outside the gene matches: 6. From germline, CDR1 is MNHNY and CDR2 SVGAGI (reference sequence). This CDR3 reads CASSYLGLAANNEQFF. The CDR3 nucleotides are TGTGCCAGCAGTTACCTCGGACTAGCGGCGAACAATGAGCAGTTCTTC.

Within the sample, this clonotype is large. J is TRBJ2-7 and V is TRBV29-1; tentatively, D is TRBD2 (6 bases). This CDR3 comprises 12 residues. Germline CDR1 and CDR2: SQVTM and ANQGSEA. V was clipped by 4 bases and J by 5 bases, with 12 bases between them. The CDR3 DNA sequence: TGCAGCGTTGTTTTCGGGAGCCACGAGCAGTACTTC. It is translated as CSVVFGSHEQYF.

The rearrangement links TRBV20-1 to TRBJ2-5; D uncertain. V was shortened by 4 bases and J by 4 bases, with 16 bases between the two germline ends. The CDR3 runs 14 residues. Germline V gives CDR1 DFQATT, CDR2 SNEGSKA (reference sequence). The CDR3 spells CSATLGYPPETQYF. The CDR3 DNA follows: TGCAGTGCTACCTTAGGATACCCCCCAGAGACCCAGTACTTC.

A few counts support this clonotype. The rearrangement uses TRBV9 and TRBJ2-7, with D possibly TRBD2 on 5 matching bases. The V and J ends lost 0 bases and 2 bases respectively, with 12 bases between them. This CDR3 spans 15 amino acids. Germline CDR1 reads SGDLS; CDR2 reads YYNGEE. The CDR3 loop reads CASSVEPGLPYEQYF. DNA for the CDR3: TGTGCCAGCAGCGTAGAACCCGGACTTCCCTACGAGCAGTACTTC. Together with reference TRBV9 and TRBJ2-7, the CDR3 gives the full variable domain: DSGVTQTPKHLITATGQRVTLRCSPRSGDLSVYWYQQSLDQGLQFLIQYYNGEERAKGNILERFSAQQFPDLHSELNLSSLELGDSALYFCASSVEPGLPYEQYFGPGTRLTVT.

A remark on this clonotype: Since a much larger clone is just one base distant, this may be a read error. This chain links TRBV20-1 with TRBJ2-7; the match to TRBD2 covers 8 bases. CDR3 length: 13 amino acids. The J segment lost 5 bases and the V segment lost 3 bases, leaving 6 bases of the junction unmatched. Germline V CDR1 and CDR2: DFQATT, SNEGSKA (reference sequence). CDR3 loop: CSARGWREDEQYF. CDR3 bases: TGCAGTGCTAGGGGGTGGCGGGAGGACGAGCAGTACTTC.

The V and J genes are TRBV6-6 and TRBJ1-5, with D unclear. The CDR3 sequence is 14 residues long. V lost 7 bases and J 5 bases, leaving 15 bases between the germline ends. The V gene's germline CDR1 is MNHNY and CDR2 SVGAGI (reference sequence). The CDR3 loop is CASNPPGSDQPQHF. CDR3 nucleotide sequence: TGTGCCAGCAACCCGCCGGGGAGCGATCAGCCCCAGCATTTT.

This clonotype was observed a few times. This chain links TRBV18 with TRBJ1-2; the D is unclear. Trimming took 4 bases from V and 6 from J, leaving 9 bases between them. The CDR3 has 12 amino acids. Per germline, CDR1 KGHSH and CDR2 LQKENI. The CDR3 DNA is TGTGCCAGCTCACAGGACCGTCATGGCTACACCTTC. Its translation: CASSQDRHGYTF.

This clonotype is medium-sized. The J gene is TRBJ1-2, the V gene TRBV6-1; 9 bases line up with TRBD1. Germline trimming cut 5 bases from V and 4 bases from J; bases unmatched to any gene: 8. Germline-derived CDR1 and CDR2 are MNHNS and SASEGT. The CDR3 consists of 15 residues. The CDR3 DNA reads TGTGCCAGCAGTTCCTCCGGGACAGGGAGCTATGGCTACACCTTC. Protein: CASSSSGTGSYGYTF.

This clonotype has only one observation. The chain joins TRBV29-1 to TRBJ2-5; D tentatively reads TRBD1 or TRBD2 (5 bases each). V dropped 4 bases and J dropped 3 bases, with 12 bases sitting between them. The CDR3 has 13 amino acids. Germline V gene data show CDR1 as SQVTM and CDR2 as ANQGSEA. The CDR3 loop reads CSVGRQGKETQYF. In DNA, the CDR3 is TGCAGCGTTGGGAGGCAGGGAAAAGAGACCCAGTACTTC.

By frequency in the sample, this clonotype is medium-sized. The chain has TRBV30 and TRBJ2-6, with TRBD1 identical over 7 bases. Germline loops: CDR1 GTSNPN, CDR2 SVGIG (reference sequence). The junction had 10 bases not matched to a gene; V was cut back by 2 bases and J by 0 bases. The CDR3 consists of 18 residues. Here the CDR3 reads CAWSLMGQSYSGANVLTF. CDR3 DNA sequence: TGTGCCTGGAGTTTAATGGGACAGTCCTACTCTGGGGCCAACGTCCTGACTTTC.

The chain is built from TRBV25-1 and TRBJ2-5; the match to TRBD2 covers 7 bases. The CDR3 has 17 residues. V lost 1 base, J lost 5 bases, and 13 bases stayed unmatched. Germline loops: CDR1 MGHDK, CDR2 SYGVNS. The DNA of the CDR3 is TGTGCCAGCAGTGAATTTGAAGCGGCGGGAGTTGGGGAGACCCAGTACTTC. It yields the protein CASSEFEAAGVGETQYF.

By share of the sample, this clonotype is medium-sized. The gene calls are TRBV6-1 and TRBJ2-7; D is undetermined. From germline, CDR1 is MNHNS and CDR2 SASEGT. Trimming stripped 1 base from V and 0 bases from J, with 13 bases between. There are 16 residues in the CDR3. DNA of the CDR3: TGTGCCAGCAGTGAAGTTGTTGGCCGCCGCTCCTACGAGCAGTACTTC. As protein: CASSEVVGRRSYEQYF.

This chain uses TRBV5-1 with TRBJ2-5; D is uncertain. CDR3 length: 11 amino acids. Germline CDR1 is SGHRS and CDR2 is YFSETQ. The ends were cut back, 5 bases at V and 0 bases at J, with 2 bases in the middle. CDR3: CASRNQETQYF. CDR3 nucleotides: TGCGCCAGCAGGAACCAAGAGACCCAGTACTTC.

This clonotype is classed as large (0.1 to 1%). The V gene is TRBV19, the J gene TRBJ2-7, with 9 bases matching TRBD2. The CDR3 covers 16 residues. J was trimmed by 0 bases and V by 6 bases; bases with no gene match: 9. CDR1 and CDR2 (germline): LNHDA, SQIVND (reference sequence). This CDR3 reads CASSNPTSGYSYEQYF. The CDR3 DNA follows: TGTGCCAGTAGCAATCCGACTAGCGGCTACTCCTACGAGCAGTACTTC.

This clonotype has only a few counts. This rearrangement joins TRBV13 to TRBJ2-7, with D uncertain. The ends were cut back, 3 bases at V and 2 bases at J, with 8 bases in the middle. This CDR3 has 13 residues. Germline values: CDR1 PRHDT, CDR2 FYEKMQ (reference sequence). CDR3 sequence reads: CASSFYTTYEQYF. The CDR3 nucleotides are TGTGCCAGCAGCTTTTACACGACCTACGAGCAGTACTTC.

This clonotype is medium-sized by share. The chain employs TRBV25-1 and TRBJ1-2, with D uncertain. Germline values: CDR1 MGHDK, CDR2 SYGVNS. Trimming took 4 bases from V and 4 from J, leaving 4 bases between them. The CDR3 length is 11 residues. CDR3 region: CASSGAYGYTF. For the CDR3, the DNA is TGTGCCAGCAGTGGTGCCTATGGCTACACCTTC.

This chain uses TRBV5-6 with TRBJ2-7; 9 bases line up with TRBD1. CDR1 is SGHDT, CDR2 YYEEEE, per germline. With V trimmed by 0 bases and J by 0 bases, 1 base remained unmatched. This CDR3 has 15 residues. The CDR3 DNA sequence: TGTGCCAGCAGCTTGGAGGGACAGGGCTCCTACGAGCAGTACTTC. Translated, it gives CASSLEGQGSYEQYF.

Sample share makes this clonotype large. DNA for the CDR3: TGCAGCGTTGTGGACAGGGGTATGAACACCGGGGAGCTGTTTTTT. Its protein product is CSVVDRGMNTGELFF. The chain uses TRBV29-1 and TRBJ2-2; 9 bases line up with TRBD1. In germline, CDR1 is SQVTM, CDR2 ANQGSEA. J gave up 1 base and V 4 bases, and 4 bases lay outside the gene matches. The CDR3 runs 15 residues.

The V gene is TRBV25-1, the J gene TRBJ2-3; 7 bases fit TRBD1. Per germline, CDR1 MGHDK and CDR2 SYGVNS. V shed 5 bases and J 7 bases; nucleotides not matched to a gene: 6. There are 13 residues in the CDR3. The CDR3 bases are TGTGCCAGCAGTCCGACAGGGACAAATACGCAGTATTTT. The encoded protein is CASSPTGTNTQYF.

The chain combines TRBV6-1 with TRBJ2-5, with 14 positions matching TRBD2. V was pared by 4 bases and J by 2 bases, with 6 bases of the junction left unmatched. Germline-derived CDR1 and CDR2 are MNHNS and SASEGT. The CDR3 consists of 17 residues. CDR3 nucleotide sequence: TGTGCCAGCAGTGGACTAGCGGGAGGGCCGGGGCAAGAGACCCAGTACTTC. Its translation: CASSGLAGGPGQETQYF.